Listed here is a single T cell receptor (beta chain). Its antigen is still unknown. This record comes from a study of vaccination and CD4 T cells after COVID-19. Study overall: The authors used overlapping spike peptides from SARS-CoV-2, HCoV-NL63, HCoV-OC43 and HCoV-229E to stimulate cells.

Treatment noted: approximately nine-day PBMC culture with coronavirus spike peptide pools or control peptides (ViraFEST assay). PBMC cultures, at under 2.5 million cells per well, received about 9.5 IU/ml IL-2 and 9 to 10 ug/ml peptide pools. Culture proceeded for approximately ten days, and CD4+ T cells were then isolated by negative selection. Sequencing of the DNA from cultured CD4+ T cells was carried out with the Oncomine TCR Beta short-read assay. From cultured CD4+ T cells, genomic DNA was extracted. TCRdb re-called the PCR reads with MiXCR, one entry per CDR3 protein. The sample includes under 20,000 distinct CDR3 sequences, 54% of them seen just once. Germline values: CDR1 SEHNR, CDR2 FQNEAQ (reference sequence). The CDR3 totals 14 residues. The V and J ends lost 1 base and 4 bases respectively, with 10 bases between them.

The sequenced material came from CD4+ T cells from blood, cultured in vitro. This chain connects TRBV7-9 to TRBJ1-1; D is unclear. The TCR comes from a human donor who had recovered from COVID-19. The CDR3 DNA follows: TGTGCCAGCAGCTTAGGCGGCACCCTCACTGAAGCTTTCTTT. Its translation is CASSLGGTLTEAFF.